Described below is a single TCR beta chain sequence and its context. The antigen is unknown. These data belong to a study of breast tumors, draining lymph nodes, adjacent tissues. Notes on the study in general: Tumors had less TCR diversity than lymph nodes, more than nontumor tissue. Tumor T cell lymph node origin was a supported hypothesis, not proven. Most tumor T cells seemingly derive from lymph node, then expand in tumor.

TCRdb reprocessed the multiplex PCR reads via MiXCR and lists one record per CDR3 protein. Among over 150,000 distinct CDR3 sequences listed, approximately 30% were seen once. With V trimmed by 5 bases and J by 4 bases, 7 bases remained unmatched. The germline gives CDR1 MNHNS, CDR2 SASEGT. The CDR3 runs 16 residues. Samples came from axillary lymph nodes draining the breast cancer. The specimen sequenced was axillary lymph node tissue. The chain combines TRBV6-1 with TRBJ2-3; 12 nucleotides match TRBD2. The receptor comes from a female donor with breast cancer. Some clones in this sample may be carry-over from other donors' samples. As DNA, the CDR3 is TGTGCCAGCAGTCCCCCGACTAGCGGGAGTCCAGATACGCAGTATTTT. Encoded protein: CASSPPTSGSPDTQYF.